This T cell receptor (beta chain) came from a study of CD8+CD57+ T cells in acquired aplastic anemia. This clonotype was counted a few times. For CDR3 and TCR beta VDJ profiling, genomic DNA was the template used. TCRdb passed the reads through MiXCR, listing each CDR3 protein once. In the table there are about 210,000 distinct CDR3 sequences, 61% of which are singletons. The TCR comes from a human donor in good health. Source material: sorted CD4+, CD8+, or CD8+CD57+ T cells (not recorded which) from PBMCs.

CDR3 DNA sequence: TGTGCCAGCAGCTTAGCCCTAGCGGACTACGAGCAGTACTTC. Translated, it gives CASSLALADYEQYF. This chain connects TRBV7-9 to TRBJ2-7; 7 nucleotides line up with TRBD2. Trimming cost V 0 bases and J 3 bases; bases outside gene matches: 2. CDR1 and CDR2 from the germline V gene are SEHNR and FQNEAQ (reference sequence). The CDR3 totals 14 residues.